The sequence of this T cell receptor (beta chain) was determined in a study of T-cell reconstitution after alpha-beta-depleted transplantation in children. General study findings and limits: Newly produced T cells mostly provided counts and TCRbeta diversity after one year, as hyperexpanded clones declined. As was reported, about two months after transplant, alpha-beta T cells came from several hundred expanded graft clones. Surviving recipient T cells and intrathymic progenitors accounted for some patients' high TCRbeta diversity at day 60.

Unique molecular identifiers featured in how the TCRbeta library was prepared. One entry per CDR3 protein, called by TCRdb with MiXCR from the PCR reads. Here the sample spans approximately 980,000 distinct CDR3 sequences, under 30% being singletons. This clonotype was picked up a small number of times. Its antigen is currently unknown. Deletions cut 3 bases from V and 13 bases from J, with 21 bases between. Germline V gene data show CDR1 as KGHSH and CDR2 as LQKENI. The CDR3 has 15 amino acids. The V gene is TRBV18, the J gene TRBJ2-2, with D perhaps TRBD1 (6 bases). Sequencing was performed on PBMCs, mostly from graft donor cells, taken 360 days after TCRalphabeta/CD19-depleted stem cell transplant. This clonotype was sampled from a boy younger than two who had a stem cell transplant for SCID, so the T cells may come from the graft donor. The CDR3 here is CASSPALTLPRGLFF. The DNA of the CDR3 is TGTGCCAGCTCACCCGCTTTGACCCTTCCCAGGGGGCTGTTTTTT.